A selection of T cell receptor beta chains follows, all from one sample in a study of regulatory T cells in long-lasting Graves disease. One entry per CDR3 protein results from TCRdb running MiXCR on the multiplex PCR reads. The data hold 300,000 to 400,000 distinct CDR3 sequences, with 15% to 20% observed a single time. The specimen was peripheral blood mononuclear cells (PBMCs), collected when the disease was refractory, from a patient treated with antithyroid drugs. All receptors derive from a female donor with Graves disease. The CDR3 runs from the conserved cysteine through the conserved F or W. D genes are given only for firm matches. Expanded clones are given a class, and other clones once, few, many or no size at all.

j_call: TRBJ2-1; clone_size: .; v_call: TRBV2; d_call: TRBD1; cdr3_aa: CASSSSGQGYNEQFF; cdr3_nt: TGTGCCAGCAGCTCCTCCGGACAGGGCTACAATGAGCAGTTCTTC
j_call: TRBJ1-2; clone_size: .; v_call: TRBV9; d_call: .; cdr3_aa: CASSVGRMGGYGYTF; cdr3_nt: TGTGCCAGCAGCGTAGGACGGATGGGGGGCTATGGCTACACCTTC
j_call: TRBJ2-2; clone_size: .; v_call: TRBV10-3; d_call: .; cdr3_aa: CAIALGHNTGELFF; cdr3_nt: TGTGCCATCGCCCTTGGACACAACACCGGGGAGCTGTTTTTT
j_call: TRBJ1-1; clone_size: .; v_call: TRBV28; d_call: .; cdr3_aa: CAILGNTEAFF; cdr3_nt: TGTGCCATCTTAGGGAACACTGAAGCTTTCTTT
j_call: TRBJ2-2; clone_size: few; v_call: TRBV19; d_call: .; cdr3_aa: CASSTRQGLNTGELFF; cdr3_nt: TGTGCCAGTAGTACAAGACAGGGACTGAACACCGGGGAGCTGTTTTTT
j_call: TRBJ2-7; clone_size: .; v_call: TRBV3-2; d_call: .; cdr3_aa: CASSTTSAGTYEQYF; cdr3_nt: TGTGCCAGCAGCACTACCTCCGCGGGAACCTACGAGCAGTACTTC
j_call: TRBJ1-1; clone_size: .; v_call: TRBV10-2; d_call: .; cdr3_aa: CASSDQGRTEAFF; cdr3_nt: TGCGCCAGCAGTGATCAGGGTCGCACTGAAGCTTTCTTT
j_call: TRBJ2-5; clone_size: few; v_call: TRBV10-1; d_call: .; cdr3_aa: CASSHDLRGTQYF; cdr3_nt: TGCGCCAGCAGCCATGACCTGCGGGGGACCCAGTACTTC
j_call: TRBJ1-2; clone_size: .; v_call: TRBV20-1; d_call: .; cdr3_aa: CSARVQGLGGYTF; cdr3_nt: TGCAGTGCTAGAGTTCAGGGGTTAGGCGGCTACACCTTC
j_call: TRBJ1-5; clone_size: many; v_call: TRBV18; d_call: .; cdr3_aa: CASSPNTGNQPQHF; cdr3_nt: TGTGCCAGCTCACCAAATACCGGCAATCAGCCCCAGCATTTT
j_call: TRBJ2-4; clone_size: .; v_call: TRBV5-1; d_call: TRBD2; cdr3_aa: CASTLLAGAGNIQYF; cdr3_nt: TGCGCCAGCACCCTACTAGCGGGAGCAGGGAACATTCAGTACTTC
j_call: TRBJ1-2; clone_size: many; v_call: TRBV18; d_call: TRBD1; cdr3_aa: CASSPDRDYGYTF; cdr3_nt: TGTGCCAGCAGCCCCGACAGGGACTATGGCTACACCTTC
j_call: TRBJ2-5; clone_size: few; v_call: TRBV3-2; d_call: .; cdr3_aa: CASSQEDKLPETQYF; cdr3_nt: TGTGCCAGCAGCCAAGAAGACAAGCTGCCTGAGACCCAGTACTTC
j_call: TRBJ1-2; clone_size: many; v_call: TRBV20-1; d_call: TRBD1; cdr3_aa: CSATRDRTLLGYTF; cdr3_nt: TGCAGTGCTACCCGGGACAGGACCCTATTGGGCTACACCTTC
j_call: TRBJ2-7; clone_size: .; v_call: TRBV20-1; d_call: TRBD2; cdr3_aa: CSATRLAGGGEEQYF; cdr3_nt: TGCAGTGCTACCAGACTAGCGGGGGGCGGAGAGGAGCAGTACTTC
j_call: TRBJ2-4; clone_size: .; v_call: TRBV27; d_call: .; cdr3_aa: CASSEHRAKNIQYF; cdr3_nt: TGTGCCAGCAGCGAGCATAGAGCCAAAAACATTCAGTACTTC
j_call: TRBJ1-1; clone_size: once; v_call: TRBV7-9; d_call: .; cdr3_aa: CASSLVLTGSEAFF; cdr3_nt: TGTGCCAGCAGCTTGGTTTTAACAGGATCTGAAGCTTTCTTT
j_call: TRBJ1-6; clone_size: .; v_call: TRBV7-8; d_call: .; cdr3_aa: CASSSVNSPLHF; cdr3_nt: TGTGCCAGCAGCTCCGTTAATTCACCCCTCCACTTT
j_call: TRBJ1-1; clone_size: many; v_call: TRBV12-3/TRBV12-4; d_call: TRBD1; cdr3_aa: CASSFGRGSSEAFF; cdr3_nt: TGTGCCAGCAGTTTTGGCAGGGGGAGTTCTGAAGCTTTCTTT
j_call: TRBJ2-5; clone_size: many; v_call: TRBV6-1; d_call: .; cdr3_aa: CASSHRDVETQYF; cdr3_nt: TGTGCCAGCAGCCACAGGGACGTGGAGACCCAGTACTTC
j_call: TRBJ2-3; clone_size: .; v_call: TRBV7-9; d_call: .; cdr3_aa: CASRYGASTDTQYF; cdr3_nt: TGTGCCAGCCGCTACGGGGCGAGCACAGATACGCAGTATTTT
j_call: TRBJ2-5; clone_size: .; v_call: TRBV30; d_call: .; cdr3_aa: CAWSVTEFRDVGPSWYQETQYF; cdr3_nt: TGTGCCTGGAGTGTTACCGAATTCCGGGACGTCGGCCCGTCTTGGTACCAAGAGACCCAGTACTTC
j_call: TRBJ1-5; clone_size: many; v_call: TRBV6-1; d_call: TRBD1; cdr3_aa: CASRGQGRSNQPQHF; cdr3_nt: TGTGCCAGCAGAGGACAGGGGAGGAGCAATCAGCCCCAGCATTTT
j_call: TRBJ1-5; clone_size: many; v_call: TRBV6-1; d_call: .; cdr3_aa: CASHAGGYNQPQHF; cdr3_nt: TGTGCCAGTCACGCCGGGGGATACAATCAGCCCCAGCATTTT
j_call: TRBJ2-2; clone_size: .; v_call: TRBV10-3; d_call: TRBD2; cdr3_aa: CAISASRSGGNTGELFF; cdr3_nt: TGTGCCATCAGTGCCAGTAGGAGCGGGGGGAACACCGGGGAGCTGTTTTTT
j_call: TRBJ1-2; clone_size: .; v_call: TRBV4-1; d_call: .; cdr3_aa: CASSQHPIPEYGYTF; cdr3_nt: TGCGCCAGCAGCCAACATCCTATTCCAGAATATGGCTACACCTTC
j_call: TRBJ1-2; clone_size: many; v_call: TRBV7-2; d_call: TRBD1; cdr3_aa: CASSWTGLYGYTF; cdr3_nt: TGTGCCAGCAGCTGGACAGGGTTGTATGGCTACACCTTC
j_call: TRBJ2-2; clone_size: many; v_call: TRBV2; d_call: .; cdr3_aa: CASRIGTGELFF; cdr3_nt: TGTGCCAGCAGGATAGGGACCGGGGAGCTGTTTTTT
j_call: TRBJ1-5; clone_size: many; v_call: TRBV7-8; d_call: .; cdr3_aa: CASSLRRNLNQPQHF; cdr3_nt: TGTGCCAGCAGCTTACGCAGGAACTTGAACCAGCCCCAGCATTTT
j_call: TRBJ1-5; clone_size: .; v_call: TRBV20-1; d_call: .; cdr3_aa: CSADPGKNNQPQHF; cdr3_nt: TGCAGTGCCGACCCAGGAAAGAACAATCAGCCCCAGCATTTT
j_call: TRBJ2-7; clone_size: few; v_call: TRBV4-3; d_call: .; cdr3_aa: CASSQGASGVYEQYF; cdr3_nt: TGCGCCAGCAGCCAGGGGGCCAGTGGGGTCTACGAGCAGTACTTC
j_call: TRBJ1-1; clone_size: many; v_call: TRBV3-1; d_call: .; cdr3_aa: CASSQGLEAFF; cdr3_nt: TGTGCCAGCAGCCAAGGACTGGAAGCTTTCTTT
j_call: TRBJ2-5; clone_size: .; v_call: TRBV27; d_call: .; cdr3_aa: CASSLSASWGTQYF; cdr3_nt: TGTGCCAGCAGCCTTAGCGCTAGCTGGGGGACCCAGTACTTC
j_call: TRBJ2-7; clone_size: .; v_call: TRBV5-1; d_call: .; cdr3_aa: CASSLAQGTYEQYF; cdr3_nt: TGCGCCAGCAGCTTGGCCCAGGGAACCTACGAGCAGTACTTC
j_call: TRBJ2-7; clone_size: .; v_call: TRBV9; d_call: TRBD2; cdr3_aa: CASSVTSGSTYEQYF; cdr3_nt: TGTGCCAGCAGCGTAACTAGCGGGAGTACTTACGAGCAGTACTTC
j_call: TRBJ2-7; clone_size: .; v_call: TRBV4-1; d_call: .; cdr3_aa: CASSQGSLWGPSYEQYF; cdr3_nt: TGCGCCAGCAGCCAAGGATCGTTATGGGGACCCTCCTACGAGCAGTACTTC
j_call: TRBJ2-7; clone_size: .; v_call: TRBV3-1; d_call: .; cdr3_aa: CASSQDPQKDEQYF; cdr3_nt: TGTGCCAGCAGCCAAGATCCACAAAAGGACGAGCAGTACTTC
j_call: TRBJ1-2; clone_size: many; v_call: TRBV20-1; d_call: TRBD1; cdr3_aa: CSATRDRVYGYTF; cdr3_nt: TGCAGTGCTACCCGGGACAGGGTGTATGGCTACACCTTC
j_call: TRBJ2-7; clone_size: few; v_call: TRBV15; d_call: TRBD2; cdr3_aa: CATSSREPSGAYEQYF; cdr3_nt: TGTGCCACCAGCAGTAGGGAGCCTAGCGGCGCCTACGAGCAGTACTTC
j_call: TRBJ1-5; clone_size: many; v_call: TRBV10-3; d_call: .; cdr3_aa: CAISDPLRGTLSNQPQHF; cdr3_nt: TGTGCCATCAGTGACCCGCTCCGCGGGACACTAAGCAATCAGCCCCAGCATTTT
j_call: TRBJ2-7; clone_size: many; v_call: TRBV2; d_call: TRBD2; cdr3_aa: CASSEPRTSGGYEQYF; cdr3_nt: TGTGCCAGCAGTGAACCGCGGACTAGCGGGGGCTACGAGCAGTACTTC
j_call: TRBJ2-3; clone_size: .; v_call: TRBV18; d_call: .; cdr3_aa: CASSLRTGISTDTQYF; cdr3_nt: TGTGCCAGCTCACTTCGTACCGGGATCAGCACAGATACGCAGTATTTT
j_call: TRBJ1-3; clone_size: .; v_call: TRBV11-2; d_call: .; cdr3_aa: CASSLDRANSGNTIYF; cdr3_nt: TGTGCCAGCAGCTTAGATCGCGCCAACTCTGGAAACACCATATATTTT
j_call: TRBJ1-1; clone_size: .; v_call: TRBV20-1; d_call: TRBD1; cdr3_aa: CSARRSGQLNTEAFF; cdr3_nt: TGCAGTGCTAGACGATCGGGACAGTTGAACACTGAAGCTTTCTTT
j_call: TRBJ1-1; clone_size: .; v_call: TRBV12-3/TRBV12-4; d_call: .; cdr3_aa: CASSLGRFEAFF; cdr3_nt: TGTGCCAGCAGTTTGGGACGGTTTGAAGCTTTCTTT
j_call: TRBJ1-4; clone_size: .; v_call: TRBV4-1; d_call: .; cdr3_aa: CASSRELTGKLFF; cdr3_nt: TGCGCCAGCAGCCGGGAACTGACGGGGAAACTGTTTTTT